Below, 8 T cell receptor beta chains from the same sample are listed, as sequenced in a study of sequential checkpoint blockade in melanoma. Treatment reported: randomized to nivolumab then ipilimumab (arm A) or the reverse (arm B). Sequencing was performed with immunoSEQ multiplex PCR; in TCRdb, only in-frame clones are kept and a portion is missing. The sample has fewer than 3,500 clones; about 20% are singletons. This sample comprised tumor tissue (inferred from file names), obtained from a patient given nivolumab and ipilimumab in sequence. These receptors were obtained from a human donor with melanoma.

This clone was seen repeatedly, ten times or more. The CDR3 sequence: CASSRGTGGELGEKLFF. CDR3 DNA: TGTGCCAGCAGCCGGGGGACAGGGGGCGAGTTAGGGGAAAAACTGTTTTTT. The J gene is TRBJ1-4, the V gene TRBV11-3, with TRBD1 identical over 12 bases. The germline CDR1 and CDR2 sequences are SGHNT and YENEEA. The junction had 12 bases not matched to a gene; V was cut back by 5 bases and J by 8 bases. This CDR3 contains 17 residues.

As DNA, the CDR3 is TGTGCCAGCAGTTTATCAGGGGGGAGCACTGAAGCTTTCTTT. Residues: CASSLSGGSTEAFF. The V call is TRBV28, the J call TRBJ1-1; TRBD1 agrees at 7 bases. This CDR3 region has 14 residues. Germline values: CDR1 MDHEN, CDR2 SYDVKM. The junction had 3 bases not matched to a gene; V was cut back by 1 base and J by 4 bases. The full variable domain, its missing parts supplied by reference TRBV28 and TRBJ1-1, is DVKVTQSSRYLVKRTGEKVFLECVQDMDHENMFWYRQDPGLGLRLIYFSYDVKMKEKGDIPEGYSVSREKKERFSLILESASTNQTSMYLCASSLSGGSTEAFFGQGTRLTVV.

Many counts were recorded for this clone. The V call is TRBV11-3, the J call TRBJ2-2, with 9 positions matching TRBD1. Per germline, CDR1 SGHNT and CDR2 YENEEA. The CDR3 is 15 amino acids. V lost 3 bases to trimming and J lost 5 bases; unmatched junction nucleotides: 4. The CDR3 nucleotides are TGTGCCAGCAGCTTGGGACAGGGAGATACCGGGGAGCTGTTTTTT. This gives the protein CASSLGQGDTGELFF.

This sequence joins TRBV10-2 and TRBJ2-1; the match to TRBD2 covers 7 bases. The germline gives CDR1 WSHSY, CDR2 SAAADI. The ends lost 2 bases at V and 8 bases at J; junction bases unmatched: 9. The CDR3 runs to 15 residues. The CDR3 sequence is CASSESQAGMYEQFF. Written as DNA, the CDR3 is TGCGCCAGCAGTGAGAGTCAAGCGGGAATGTATGAGCAGTTCTTC.

The genes are TRBV11-3 and TRBJ2-1, with TRBD2 matching 8 bases. With V trimmed by 5 bases and J by 2 bases, 11 bases remained unmatched. The CDR3 sequence is 17 residues long. Germline CDR1 is SGHNT and CDR2 is YENEEA. The CDR3 protein is CASSQATAGGPYNEQFF. The CDR3 coding sequence is TGTGCCAGCAGCCAAGCTACCGCGGGGGGACCCTACAATGAGCAGTTCTTC. Based on the CDR3 plus reference TRBV11-3 and TRBJ2-1, the full variable domain is EAGVVQSPRYKIIEKKQPVAFWCNPISGHNTLYWYLQNLGQGPELLIRYENEEAVDDSQLPKDRFSAERLKGVDSTLKIQPAELGDSAVYLCASSQATAGGPYNEQFFGPGTRLTVL.

The chain's CDR3 is CASSIVSQDTEAFF. DNA for the CDR3: TGTGCCAGTAGTATAGTGTCACAGGACACTGAAGCTTTCTTT. V gene TRBV19 combines with J gene TRBJ1-1; D might be TRBD1 (5 bases). The V gene's germline CDR1 is LNHDA and CDR2 SQIVND (reference sequence). V lost 1 base to trimming and J lost 3 bases, with 9 bases between them. The CDR3 covers 14 residues. The whole variable domain, remainder taken from reference TRBV19 and TRBJ1-1, is DGGITQSPKYLFRKEGQNVTLSCEQNLNHDAMYWYRQDPGQGLRLIYYSQIVNDFQKGDIAEGYSVSREKKESFPLTVTSAQKNPTAFYLCASSIVSQDTEAFFGQGTRLTVV.

The V gene is TRBV14, the J gene TRBJ2-7; D might be TRBD2 (5 bases). With 2 bases removed from V and 7 bases from J, the gap between germline ends came to 15 bases. The CDR3 sequence is 14 residues long. Germline-derived CDR1 and CDR2 are SGHDN and FVKESK. In nucleotides, the CDR3 is TGTGCCAGCAGCCAATGGGGTGTCCCGGGGGAGCAGTACTTC. Translating gives CASSQWGVPGEQYF.

This clone was detected only a few times. This chain uses TRBV6-8 with TRBJ2-3; D gene uncertain. The V and J ends lost 2 bases and 4 bases respectively, with 7 bases between them. Looked up from germline, CDR1 is MNHGY and CDR2 is SAAAGT. The CDR3 length is 13 residues. The CDR3 loop reads CASSYVLPDTQYF. CDR3 DNA: TGTGCCAGCAGTTACGTTCTTCCAGATACGCAGTATTTT.